These 31 T cell receptor beta chains share one sample of origin, sequenced in a study of monozygotic twins with inflammatory bowel disease. TCRdb reworked the 5' RACE reads into one entry per CDR3 protein, no DNA. The listing records around 210,000 distinct CDR3 sequences. Sequencing was done on a sample of blood. The source of these receptors is a human donor with ulcerative colitis or Crohn's disease, or a healthy co-twin of an affected twin (not recorded which).

The rearrangement joins TRBV7-6 to TRBJ2-2; the D call from TCRdb, TRBD1, cannot be confirmed without DNA. This CDR3 spans 15 amino acids. Germline V gives CDR1 SGHVS, CDR2 FNYEAQ. CDR3 in amino acids: CASSFRDSLSRELFF.

This rearrangement joins TRBV3-1 to TRBJ1-1; TCRdb's D call of TRBD1 is untestable without DNA. The CDR3 length is 14 residues. Germline CDR1 and CDR2: LGHDT and YNNKEL (reference sequence). The CDR3 region is CASSLIQGVAEAFF.

This chain links TRBV29-1 with TRBJ2-3; the TCRdb call, TRBD1, lacks DNA for checking. The CDR3 covers 15 residues. In germline, CDR1 is SQVTM, CDR2 ANQGSEA. The CDR3: CSVPPGTGGPDTQYF.

This chain connects TRBV5-1 to TRBJ1-1; TCRdb designates TRBD1, a call that cannot be tested without DNA. This CDR3 has 14 amino acids. In germline, CDR1 is SGHRS, CDR2 YFSETQ. CDR3 sequence: CASSLVTGFTEAFF.

J is TRBJ1-5 and V is TRBV6-2 or TRBV6-3; TCRdb's D gene call, TRBD1, goes unchecked for lack of DNA. Germline V CDR1 and CDR2: MNHEY, SVGEGT. The CDR3 runs to 17 residues. This chain's CDR3 is CASSYNGQGLSNQPQHF.

The rearrangement links TRBV30 to TRBJ1-1. The length of the CDR3 is 14 residues. The germline V gene encodes CDR1 GTSNPN and CDR2 SVGIG (reference sequence). This CDR3 reads CAWSVFTVNTEAFF.

V usage is TRBV12-3 or TRBV12-4 and J usage is TRBJ1-2. The CDR3 runs to 12 residues. CDR3 residues: CASSPRDTSYTF.

The chain uses TRBV28 and TRBJ1-4; TCRdb's D call of TRBD1 is untestable without DNA. The CDR3 loop spans 18 amino acids. Germline CDR1 MDHEN, CDR2 SYDVKM. The CDR3 sequence is CASSLGDRAYHPNEKLFF.

The CDR3 here is CASSQDQGQGASPLHF. The chain links TRBV4-2 to TRBJ1-6; TCRdb names TRBD1, which stays unverified in the absence of DNA. This CDR3 has 16 residues. Germline lookup yields CDR1 LGHNA and CDR2 YNFKEQ.

The J gene is TRBJ2-7, the V gene TRBV5-1; with no DNA, the TCRdb D assignment of TRBD1 cannot be verified. This CDR3 spans 13 amino acids. Germline V gene lookup returns CDR1 SGHRS and CDR2 YFSETQ. This chain's CDR3 is CAPSPGTGDEQYF. Full variable domain (rest looked up from reference TRBV5-1 and TRBJ2-7): KAGVTQTPRYLIKTRGQQVTLSCSPISGHRSVSWYQQTPGQGLQFLFEYFSETQRNKGNFPGRFSGRQFSNSRSEMNVSTLELGDSALYLCAPSPGTGDEQYFGPGTRLTVT.

The chain couples TRBV7-6 to TRBJ2-5; TCRdb indicates TRBD1, and absent DNA this call remains unverified. The CDR3 runs 13 residues. Germline V gene lookup returns CDR1 SGHVS and CDR2 FNYEAQ. CDR3 sequence reads: CASSSGSQETQYF.

The chain combines TRBV5-1 with TRBJ2-1; TCRdb indicates TRBD1, and absent DNA this call remains unverified. CDR1 is SGHRS and CDR2 is YFSETQ in the germline V gene. The CDR3 covers 15 residues. The CDR3 loop is CASSPGLGMSNEQFF. Using reference TRBV5-1 and TRBJ2-1 for the parts outside the CDR3, the full variable domain is KAGVTQTPRYLIKTRGQQVTLSCSPISGHRSVSWYQQTPGQGLQFLFEYFSETQRNKGNFPGRFSGRQFSNSRSEMNVSTLELGDSALYLCASSPGLGMSNEQFFGPGTRLTVL.

This sequence joins TRBV3-1 and TRBJ2-3; the TCRdb call, TRBD2, lacks DNA for checking. The germline V gene has CDR1 LGHDT and CDR2 YNNKEL (reference sequence). The CDR3 spans 15 residues. CDR3 loop: CASSPLAGGPNTQYF.

CDR3 region: CASSAASLGTGDTGELFF. This chain links TRBV18 with TRBJ2-2; checking the TCRdb D call of TRBD1 is not possible without DNA. The length of the CDR3 is 18 residues. CDR1 and CDR2 from the germline V gene are KGHSH and LQKENI. The full variable domain, with the rest looked up from reference TRBV18 and TRBJ2-2, is NAGVMQNPRHLVRRRGQEARLRCSPMKGHSHVYWYRQLPEEGLKFMVYLQKENIIDESGMPKERFSAEFPKEGPSILRIQQVVRGDSAAYFCASSAASLGTGDTGELFFGEGSRLTVL.

Here the CDR3 reads CASSYSRRTEAFF. The chain combines TRBV6-5 with TRBJ1-1. The CDR3 length is 13 residues. In germline, CDR1 is MNHEY, CDR2 SVGAGI.

The chain uses TRBV10-2 and TRBJ2-2; TCRdb proposes TRBD2, but this gene call is untestable without DNA. Looked up from germline, CDR1 is WSHSY and CDR2 is SAAADI. This CDR3 is built from 14 residues. CDR3 residues: CASSGLASAGELFF.

V usage is TRBV4-1 and J usage is TRBJ2-6; TCRdb's assignment of TRBD1 cannot be checked, as there is no DNA. Germline loops: CDR1 MGHRA, CDR2 YSYEKL. This CDR3 has 16 amino acids. The CDR3 reads CASRPLGTDRNNVLTF.

The chain employs TRBV27 and TRBJ1-1; the D call from TCRdb, TRBD1, cannot be confirmed without DNA. This CDR3 region has 14 residues. Germline values: CDR1 MNHEY, CDR2 SMNVEV (reference sequence). Here the CDR3 reads CASSIVRANTEAFF.

This chain uses TRBV29-1 with TRBJ1-2; TCRdb picks TRBD1, but there is no DNA to check that call. This CDR3 comprises 15 residues. Looked up from germline, CDR1 is SQVTM and CDR2 is ANQGSEA. CDR3: CSVEQGQGKFYGYTF. The complete variable domain, with remaining parts taken from reference TRBV29-1 and TRBJ1-2, reads SAVISQKPSRDICQRGTSLTIQCQVDSQVTMMFWYRQQPGQSLTLIATANQGSEATYESGFVIDKFPISRPNLTFSTLTVSNMSPEDSSIYLCSVEQGQGKFYGYTFGSGTRLTVV.

This chain joins TRBV20-1 and TRBJ1-1; the TRBD1 assignment by TCRdb is unverifiable without DNA. CDR1 is DFQATT and CDR2 is SNEGSKA in the germline V gene (reference sequence). This CDR3 region has 13 residues. This chain's CDR3 is CSARGELNTEAFF.

This chain links TRBV27 with TRBJ2-1; TCRdb returns TRBD2, unconfirmable since there is no DNA. This CDR3 spans 15 amino acids. Germline V lookup: CDR1 MNHEY, CDR2 SMNVEV (reference sequence). CDR3 sequence reads: CASSFTSGGSNEQFF.

This rearrangement joins TRBV20-1 to TRBJ2-3; the D call of TRBD2 rests on TCRdb alone, since no DNA is present to check it. The germline CDR1 and CDR2 sequences are DFQATT and SNEGSKA (reference sequence). This CDR3 is 14 amino acids long. CDR3 protein: CSAVGGGAPDTQYF.

The chain couples TRBV5-1 to TRBJ1-5; TCRdb lists TRBD1, though no DNA is available to test this call. CDR1 and CDR2 (germline): SGHRS, YFSETQ. CDR3 size: 16 residues. CDR3 residues: CASSEYPDRLDQPQHF. Complete variable domain (other parts from reference TRBV5-1 and TRBJ1-5): KAGVTQTPRYLIKTRGQQVTLSCSPISGHRSVSWYQQTPGQGLQFLFEYFSETQRNKGNFPGRFSGRQFSNSRSEMNVSTLELGDSALYLCASSEYPDRLDQPQHFGDGTRLSIL.

V is TRBV29-1 and J is TRBJ2-6; without DNA, the TCRdb call of TRBD1 cannot be checked. Germline-derived CDR1 and CDR2 are SQVTM and ANQGSEA. The CDR3 is 16 residues long. The CDR3 sequence: CSAFGTGNSGANVLTF. The entire variable domain, with the rest obtained from reference TRBV29-1 and TRBJ2-6, is as follows: SAVISQKPSRDICQRGTSLTIQCQVDSQVTMMFWYRQQPGQSLTLIATANQGSEATYESGFVIDKFPISRPNLTFSTLTVSNMSPEDSSIYLCSAFGTGNSGANVLTFGAGSRLTVL.

The V and J genes are TRBV2 and TRBJ2-1. The CDR3 loop spans 14 amino acids. CDR1 and CDR2 (germline): SNHLY, FYNNEI. CDR3: CASSSGAYTNEQFF.

The CDR3 sequence is CAGALQGDTGELFF. The chain uses TRBV7-9 and TRBJ2-2; TCRdb calls TRBD1, which cannot be checked without DNA. The CDR3 is 14 amino acids. Germline V CDR1 and CDR2: SEHNR, FQNEAQ (reference sequence).

The chain employs TRBV30 and TRBJ1-1. Germline CDR1 is GTSNPN and CDR2 is SVGIG (reference sequence). The CDR3 is 14 amino acids. The CDR3 spells CAWSEENRNTEAFF. The full variable domain, completed using reference TRBV30 and TRBJ1-1, is SQTIHQWPATLVQPVGSPLSLECTVEGTSNPNLYWYRQAAGRGLQLLFYSVGIGQISSEVPQNLSASRPQDRQFILSSKKLLLSDSGFYLCAWSEENRNTEAFFGQGTRLTVV.

The CDR3 sequence is CSASGDRGAWETF. V usage is TRBV20-1 and J usage is TRBJ1-2; the D call from TCRdb, TRBD1, cannot be confirmed without DNA. The CDR3 consists of 13 residues. Germline values: CDR1 DFQATT, CDR2 SNEGSKA (reference sequence).

This sequence joins TRBV7-8 and TRBJ1-4; TCRdb gives TRBD1 as the D gene, but with no DNA this cannot be confirmed. Germline V CDR1 and CDR2: SGHVS, FQNEAQ. This CDR3 is 16 amino acids long. The CDR3 is CASSSRAGDRNEKLFF.

The chain links TRBV12-3 or TRBV12-4 to TRBJ2-2; TCRdb picks TRBD1, but there is no DNA to check that call. The CDR3 spans 14 residues. The CDR3: CASNWQGNTGELFF.

V is TRBV5-5 and J is TRBJ1-2; the D gene TCRdb calls, TRBD1, cannot be checked with no DNA. CDR1 and CDR2 from the germline V gene are SGHKS and YYEKEE (reference sequence). CDR3 length equals 13 residues. CDR3 sequence: CASSATGLGGYTF.